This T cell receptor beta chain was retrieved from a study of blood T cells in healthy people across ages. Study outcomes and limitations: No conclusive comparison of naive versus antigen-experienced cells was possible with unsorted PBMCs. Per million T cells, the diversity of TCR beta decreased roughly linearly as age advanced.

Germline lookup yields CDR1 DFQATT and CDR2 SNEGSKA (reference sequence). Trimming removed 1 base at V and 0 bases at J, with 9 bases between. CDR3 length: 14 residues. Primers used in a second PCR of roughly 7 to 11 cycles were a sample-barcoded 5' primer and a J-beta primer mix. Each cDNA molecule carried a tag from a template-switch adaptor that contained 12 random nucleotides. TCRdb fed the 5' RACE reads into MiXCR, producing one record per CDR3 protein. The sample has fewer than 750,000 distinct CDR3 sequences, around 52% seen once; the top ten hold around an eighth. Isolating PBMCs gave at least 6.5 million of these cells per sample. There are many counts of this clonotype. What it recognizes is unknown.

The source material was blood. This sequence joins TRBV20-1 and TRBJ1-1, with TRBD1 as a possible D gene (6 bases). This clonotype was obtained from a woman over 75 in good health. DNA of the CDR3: TGCAGTGCTAGAGGGGGGCACATGAACACTGAAGCTTTCTTT. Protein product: CSARGGHMNTEAFF.